Given below is one TCR beta chain in context. This sample was included in a study of cytomegalovirus exposure and HLA in healthy donors. Data came from immunoSEQ multiplex PCR; TCRdb stores just in-frame clones and leaves some out. The data hold 65,000 to 75,000 clones, with roughly 93% observed a single time. The germline CDR1 and CDR2 sequences are LNHDA and SQIVND (reference sequence). This CDR3 is built from 14 residues. V shed 3 bases and J shed 4 bases, with 11 bases lying between them. This rearrangement joins TRBV19 to TRBJ2-3; no clear D gene. This clonotype was obtained from a woman aged 18-29 years in good health and CMV-seropositive. Material for sequencing was PBMCs. Written as DNA, the CDR3 is TGTGCCAGTAGTATGCAGGTTTGGGCAGATACGCAGTATTTT. Residues: CASSMQVWADTQYF.